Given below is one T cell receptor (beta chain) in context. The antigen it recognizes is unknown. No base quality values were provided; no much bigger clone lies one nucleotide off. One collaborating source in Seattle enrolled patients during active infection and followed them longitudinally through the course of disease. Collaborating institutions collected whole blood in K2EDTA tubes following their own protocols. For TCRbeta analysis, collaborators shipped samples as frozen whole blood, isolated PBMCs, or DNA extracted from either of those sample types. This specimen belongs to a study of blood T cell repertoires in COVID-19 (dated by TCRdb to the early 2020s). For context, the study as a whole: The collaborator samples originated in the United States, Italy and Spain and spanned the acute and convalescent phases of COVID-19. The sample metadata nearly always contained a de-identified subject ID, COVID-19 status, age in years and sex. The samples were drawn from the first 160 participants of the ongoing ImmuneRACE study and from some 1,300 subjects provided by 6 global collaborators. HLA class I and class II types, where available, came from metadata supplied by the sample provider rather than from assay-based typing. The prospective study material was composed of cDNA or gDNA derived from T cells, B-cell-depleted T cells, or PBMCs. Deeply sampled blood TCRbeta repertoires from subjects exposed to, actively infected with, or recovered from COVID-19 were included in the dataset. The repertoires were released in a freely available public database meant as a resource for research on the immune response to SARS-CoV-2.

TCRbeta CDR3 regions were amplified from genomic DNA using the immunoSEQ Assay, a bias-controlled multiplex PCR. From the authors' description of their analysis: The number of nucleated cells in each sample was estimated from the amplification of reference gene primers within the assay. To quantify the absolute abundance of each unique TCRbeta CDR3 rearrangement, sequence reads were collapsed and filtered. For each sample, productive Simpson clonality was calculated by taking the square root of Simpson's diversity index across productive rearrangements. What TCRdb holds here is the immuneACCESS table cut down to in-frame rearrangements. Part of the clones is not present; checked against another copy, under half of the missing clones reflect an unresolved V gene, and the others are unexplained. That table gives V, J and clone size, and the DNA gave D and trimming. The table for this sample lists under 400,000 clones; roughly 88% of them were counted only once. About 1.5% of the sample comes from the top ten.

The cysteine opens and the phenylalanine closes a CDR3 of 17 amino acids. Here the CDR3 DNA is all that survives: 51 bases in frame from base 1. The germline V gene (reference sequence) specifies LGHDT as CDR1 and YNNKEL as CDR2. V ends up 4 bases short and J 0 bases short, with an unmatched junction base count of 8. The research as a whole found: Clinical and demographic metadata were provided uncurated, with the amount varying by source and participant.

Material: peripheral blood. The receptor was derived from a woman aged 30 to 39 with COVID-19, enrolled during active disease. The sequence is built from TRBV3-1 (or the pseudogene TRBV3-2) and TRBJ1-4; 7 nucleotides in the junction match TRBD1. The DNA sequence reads TGTGCCAGCAGCCCTTTCCATGGACAGGCAACTAATGAAAAACTGTTTTTT. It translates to CASSPFHGQATNEKLFF.